One T cell receptor beta chain is described in this entry. Its antigen is as yet unknown. One junction end disagrees with the germline gene, perhaps due to a read error. This sample was taken from a study of cytomegalovirus exposure and HLA in healthy donors. 13 Jbeta primers and 60 Vbeta primers were used for the PCR. Using immunoSEQ multiplex PCR, the repertoire was profiled, and TCRdb retains in-frame clones only, with some absent. The table shows fewer than 90,000 clones, with about 80% occurring only once. CDR3 length: 14 amino acids. Germline V lookup: CDR1 SEHNR, CDR2 FQNEAQ (reference sequence). Findings and limits, study-wide: Presence/absence analyses assumed roughly uniform sequencing depth across donors. Reports indicated that the classifier achieved high specificity and sensitivity in diagnosing cytomegalovirus status. Common viral pathogens were later found to be apparently linked to several of the most significant clusters. CMV serostatus was the only recorded immune exposure for donors.

V and J are TRBV7-9 and TRBJ1-1; possible D gene TRBD1, 6 bases. The sequencing input was PBMCs. The TCR originated in a man younger than 40 in good health and CMV-seropositive. The CDR3 region has the DNA TGTTCCAGCAGCCCTGGCTTGGACAGCAGAGAAGCTTTCTTT. This translates into CSSSPGLDSREAFF.